This record concerns one T cell receptor (beta chain) sequence. This clonotype appeared a few times. Its specific antigen is unknown. The record has no base qualities; no much larger clone is one base away. The germline V gene encodes CDR1 SGHTA and CDR2 FQGTGA. V is cut by 0 bases and J by 7 bases, and the space between the germline ends is 14 bases. From the cysteine up to the phenylalanine, the CDR3 has a length of 15 residues. The CDR3 DNA has 45 bases and is translated from base 1. This record comes from a study of blood T cells in healthy people across ages (dated by TCRdb to the mid-2010s). Regarding the research as a whole: Template switching captured roughly one uniquely barcoded TCR beta cDNA molecule per two T cells in model experiments. Four age groups were formed from the donors: young (average 16 years), middle-aged (just under 40), aged (62) and long-lived (82). The study measured age-related changes in TCR beta repertoire diversity using deep sequencing normalized with unique cDNA molecular identifiers. The study analyzed two additional independent replicas of 1 million unique cDNA reads from the same blood draw for two donors, one aged 18 to 30 and one aged 80 or older. The full study reports these points: There was a strong correlation between observed TCR beta diversity and the percentage of naive T cells measured by flow cytometry. Estimates of total diversity based on one million sequenced T cells were considered lower bounds and underestimates. Since profiling was done on bulk unsorted PBMCs, naive and antigen-experienced compartments could not be conclusively compared. Because donor CMV infection status was unknown, age-related changes in expanded clonotypes were potentially confounded. Observed TCR beta diversity per million T cells fell roughly linearly with age, and a significant reduction was already apparent by age approximately 41. Compared with the aged group, more naive CD4+ T cells, fewer expanded clones and increased TCR diversity were shown by the long-lived group, suggesting age selection.

The protocol used for the library was 5' RACE. For sequencing, an Illumina HiSeq 2500 was employed. The second PCR ran for roughly 7 to 12 cycles and used a J-beta primer mix along with a sample-barcoded 5' primer. A unique molecular identifier was introduced onto each TCR beta cDNA molecule by a template-switch 5' adaptor carrying 12 random nucleotides. Each sample yielded at least 3 million CDR3-containing paired-end reads. First-strand cDNA was synthesized from all RNA with the Mint cDNA synthesis kit, primed by a TRBC-specific oligonucleotide. Following uracil-DNA glycosylase treatment, all cDNA underwent a first 18-cycle PCR with the universal primers M1SS and BC2_uni_R. For the original study's pipeline: Normalization of each sample was performed by random selection of 1 million high-quality reads, each carrying a distinct molecular identifier. Instead of being binned into consensus sequences, reads that shared molecular identifiers were thrown out. MiTCR, with a Q25 quality threshold and the strictest error-elimination algorithm, was used for CDR3 identification, clonotype clustering and error correction. A nonparametric unseen species model with Euler transformation was used to estimate lower-bound total TCR beta diversity. TCRdb reprocessed the public reads (quality trimming at Q25 with fastp, clone calling with MiXCR) and kept in-frame beta chains. Entries are consolidated by CDR3 protein sequence, retaining the most common genes and DNA. V and J calls and clone size were set by TCRdb, not the authors. The sample table holds about 800,000 distinct CDR3 sequences, of which around 25% were seen once. Under 4.5% of the sample rests with the top ten.

The donors were roughly 39 Caucasian individuals from Russia, aged roughly 6 to 100 years, who were systemically healthy. Approximately 10 milliliters of peripheral blood were collected from each donor into EDTA-treated Vacutainer tubes. Ficoll-Paque density-gradient centrifugation was used to isolate PBMCs, with at least 6 million obtained per sample. Total RNA, at least 5 micrograms per sample, was extracted from PBMCs with Trizol reagent. For every donor, flow cytometry on a PBMC aliquot measured the percentage of naive CD45RAhigh/CD27high T cells. These same data were also listed under a study on T cells of mothers and their children. That second publication adds: Nine systemically healthy Caucasian individuals served as donors, namely three mothers together with their six children. cDNA synthesis used all of the extracted RNA, with 1.5 ug of RNA in each 15 ul reaction. Sample barcodes and 2-4 random nucleotides were added via the M1S primer in the second PCR. Over 9 million TCR beta CDR3 reads were obtained for each mother, and approximately 3.2 million reads were obtained for each child. TCR recombination output is similarly shaped by thymic selection in related and unrelated pairs, with a minor effect exerted by inherited differences. Normalized repertoire overlap in related mother-child pairs was always slightly higher than in unrelated mother-child pairs, but the difference was never significant. With a sensitivity of approximately 100 clones per million clonotypes, no persistent microchimeric T cell clones were detected. To look for features that set related mother-child pairs apart from unrelated individuals, the researchers ran deep NGS to compare the TCR beta repertoires of mothers and children. The mean age was about 38 +/- 4 years for the mothers and approximately 11 +/- 4 years for the children. After adapter ligation with NEBNext reagents, the libraries were sequenced on Illumina HiSeq 2000 with 100+100 nt paired-end reads. To prevent cross-contamination, the mother and child libraries were prepared a month apart and were sequenced in separate runs. For each donor, somewhere between about 450,000 and 2,100,000 distinct TCR beta clonotypes were identified. Naive TCR beta clonotypes were estimated from low-frequency clonotypes matched to each donor's FACS-determined naive share, without sorting.

The TCR was taken from a boy between 10 and 17 years old in good health. Material: blood. The receptor chain draws on TRBV7-3 and TRBJ2-3, with a tentative D gene TRBD2 over 6 matching bases. The DNA is as follows: TGTGCCAGCAGCTTAACTAGCGGTTCGTTAAATACGCAGTATTTT. This yields the protein CASSLTSGSLNTQYF. Outside the CDR3, residues come from the reference TRBV7-3 and TRBJ2-3 proteins, so the full variable domain is: GAGVSQTPSNKVTEKGKYVELRCDPISGHTALYWYRQSLGQGPEFLIYFQGTGAADDSGLPNDRFFAVRPEGSVSTLKIQRTERGDSAVYLCASSLTSGSLNTQYFGPGTRLTVL.